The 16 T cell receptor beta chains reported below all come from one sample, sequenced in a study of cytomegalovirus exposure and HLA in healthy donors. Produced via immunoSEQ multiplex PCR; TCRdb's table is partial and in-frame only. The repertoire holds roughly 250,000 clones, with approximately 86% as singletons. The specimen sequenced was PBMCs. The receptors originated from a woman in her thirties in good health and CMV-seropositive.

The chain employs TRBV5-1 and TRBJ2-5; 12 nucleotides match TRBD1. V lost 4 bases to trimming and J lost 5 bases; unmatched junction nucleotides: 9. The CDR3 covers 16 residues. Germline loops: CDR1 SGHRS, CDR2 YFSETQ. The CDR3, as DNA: TGCGCCAGCAGCCGGGGACAGGGGGCAGGGGAGGAGACCCAGTACTTC. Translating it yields CASSRGQGAGEETQYF.

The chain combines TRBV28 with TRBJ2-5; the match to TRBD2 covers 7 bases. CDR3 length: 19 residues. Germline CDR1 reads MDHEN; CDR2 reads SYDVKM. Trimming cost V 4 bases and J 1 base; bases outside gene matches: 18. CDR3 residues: CASSSPAGAGAQTQETQYF. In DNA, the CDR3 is TGTGCCAGCAGTTCCCCGGCCGGCGCGGGAGCACAGACCCAAGAGACCCAGTACTTC.

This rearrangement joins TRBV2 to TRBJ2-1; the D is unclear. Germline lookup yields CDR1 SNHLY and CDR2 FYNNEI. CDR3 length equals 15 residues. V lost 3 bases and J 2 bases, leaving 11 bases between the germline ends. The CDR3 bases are TGTGCCAGCAGTGAGGTCCACAAAACCTACAATGAGCAGTTCTTC. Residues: CASSEVHKTYNEQFF.

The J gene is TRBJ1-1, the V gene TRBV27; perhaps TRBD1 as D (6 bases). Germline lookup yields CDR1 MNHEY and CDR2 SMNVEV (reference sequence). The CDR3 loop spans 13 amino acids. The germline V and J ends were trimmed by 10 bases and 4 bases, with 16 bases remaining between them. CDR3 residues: CATWGRGGTEAFF. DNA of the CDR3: TGTGCCACCTGGGGGAGGGGGGGCACTGAAGCTTTCTTT.

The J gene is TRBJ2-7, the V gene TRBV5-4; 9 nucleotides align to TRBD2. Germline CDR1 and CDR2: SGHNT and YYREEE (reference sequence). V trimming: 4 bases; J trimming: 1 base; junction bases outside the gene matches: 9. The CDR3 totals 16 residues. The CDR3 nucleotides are TGTGCCAGCAGCCCCACGGGGACTAGCTCGTCCTACGAGCAGTACTTC. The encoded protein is CASSPTGTSSSYEQYF. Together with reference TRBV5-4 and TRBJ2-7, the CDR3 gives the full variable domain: ETGVTQSPTHLIKTRGQQVTLRCSSQSGHNTVSWYQQALGQGPQFIFQYYREEENGRGNFPPRFSGLQFPNYSSELNVNALELDDSALYLCASSPTGTSSSYEQYFGPGTRLTVT.

This chain's CDR3 is CASIWRESLYNEQFF. DNA of the CDR3: TGTGCCAGCATCTGGCGGGAGTCCCTCTACAATGAGCAGTTCTTC. The V and J genes are TRBV2 and TRBJ2-1; 7 bases are a match to TRBD2. Germline trimming cut 7 bases from V and 3 bases from J; bases unmatched to any gene: 9. The germline gives CDR1 SNHLY, CDR2 FYNNEI. This CDR3 has 15 amino acids.

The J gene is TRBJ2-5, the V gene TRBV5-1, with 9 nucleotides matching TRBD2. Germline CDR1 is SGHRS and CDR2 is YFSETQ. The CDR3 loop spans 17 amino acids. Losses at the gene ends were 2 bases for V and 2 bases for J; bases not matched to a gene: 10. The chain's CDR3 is CASSFPGTSRYQETQYF. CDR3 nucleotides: TGCGCCAGCAGCTTTCCCGGGACTAGCAGATATCAAGAGACCCAGTACTTC. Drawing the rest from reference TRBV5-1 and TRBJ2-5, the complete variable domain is KAGVTQTPRYLIKTRGQQVTLSCSPISGHRSVSWYQQTPGQGLQFLFEYFSETQRNKGNFPGRFSGRQFSNSRSEMNVSTLELGDSALYLCASSFPGTSRYQETQYFGPGTRLLVL.

The CDR3 DNA follows: TGTGCCAGCAGTTATGGGGCCTCCTACAATGAGCAGTTCTTC. Its protein product is CASSYGASYNEQFF. This sequence joins TRBV6-5 and TRBJ2-1; a weak D match, TRBD1 (5 bases). CDR1 MNHEY and CDR2 SVGAGI come from the germline V gene. This CDR3 is built from 14 residues. V was shortened by 3 bases and J by 0 bases, with 6 bases between the two germline ends.

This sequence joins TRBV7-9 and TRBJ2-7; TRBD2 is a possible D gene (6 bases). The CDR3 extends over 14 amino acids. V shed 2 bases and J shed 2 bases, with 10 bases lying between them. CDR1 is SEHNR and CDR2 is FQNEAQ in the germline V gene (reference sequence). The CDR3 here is CASSLRGLPYEQYF. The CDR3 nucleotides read TGTGCCAGCAGCTTAAGGGGACTCCCCTACGAGCAGTACTTC.

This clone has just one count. DNA for the CDR3: TGTGCCAGCAGCTCGCAGGGGGCTAATGAAAAACTGTTTTTT. This encodes CASSSQGANEKLFF. The rearrangement links TRBV5-5 to TRBJ1-4, with TRBD1 identical over 7 bases. V shed 3 bases and J 3 bases; nucleotides not matched to a gene: 2. From germline, CDR1 is SGHKS and CDR2 YYEKEE (reference sequence). The CDR3 length is 14 residues.

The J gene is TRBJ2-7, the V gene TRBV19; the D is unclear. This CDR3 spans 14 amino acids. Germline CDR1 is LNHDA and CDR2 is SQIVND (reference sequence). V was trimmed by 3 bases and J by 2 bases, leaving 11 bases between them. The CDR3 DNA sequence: TGTGCCAGTAGTATGCGAATACGTACCTACGAGCAGTACTTC. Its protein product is CASSMRIRTYEQYF.

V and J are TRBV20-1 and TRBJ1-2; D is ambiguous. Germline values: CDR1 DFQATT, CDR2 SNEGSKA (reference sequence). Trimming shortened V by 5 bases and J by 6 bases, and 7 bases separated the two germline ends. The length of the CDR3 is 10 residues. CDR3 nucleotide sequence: TGCAGTGCTCTCGGGAATGGCTACACCTTC. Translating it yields CSALGNGYTF.

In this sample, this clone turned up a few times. DNA of the CDR3: TGTGCCAGCAGCCGCGGAGGGAGCTACGAGCAGTACTTC. This encodes CASSRGGSYEQYF. This chain uses TRBV28 with TRBJ2-7; maybe TRBD2 (6 bases). Trimming cost V 6 bases and J 3 bases, with 12 bases left between them. The germline V gene has CDR1 MDHEN and CDR2 SYDVKM. The CDR3 has 13 residues.

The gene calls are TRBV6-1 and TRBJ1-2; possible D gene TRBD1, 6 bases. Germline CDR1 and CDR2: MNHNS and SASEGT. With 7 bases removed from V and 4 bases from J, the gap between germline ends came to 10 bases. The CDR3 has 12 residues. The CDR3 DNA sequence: TGTGCCAGCATGACAGGATTCTATGGCTACACCTTC. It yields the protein CASMTGFYGYTF.

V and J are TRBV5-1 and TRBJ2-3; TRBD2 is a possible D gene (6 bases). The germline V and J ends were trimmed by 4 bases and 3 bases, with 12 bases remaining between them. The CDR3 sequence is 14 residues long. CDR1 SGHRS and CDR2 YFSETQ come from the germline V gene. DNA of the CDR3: TGCGCCAGCAGCATTCAGGCGGGGACAGATACGCAGTATTTT. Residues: CASSIQAGTDTQYF.

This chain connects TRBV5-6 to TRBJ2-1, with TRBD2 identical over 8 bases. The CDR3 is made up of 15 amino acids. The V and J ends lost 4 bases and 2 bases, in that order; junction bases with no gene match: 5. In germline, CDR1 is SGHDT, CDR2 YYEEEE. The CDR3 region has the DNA TGTGCCAGCAGCATCAGCGGGAGCCCCTACAATGAGCAGTTCTTC. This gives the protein CASSISGSPYNEQFF.